This entry describes one TCR beta chain. This specimen belongs to a study of blood T cell repertoires in COVID-19. Study-level information: Sites across the United States, Italy and Spain contributed samples from acute and convalescent COVID-19. T cells, B-cell-depleted T cells, or PBMCs supplied cDNA or gDNA.

Source study methods: Reference gene primer amplification gave estimated nucleated cell counts. Profiled with immunoSEQ multiplex PCR; TCRdb holds only in-frame clones, not every one. That table gives V, J and clone size, and the DNA gave D and trimming. The sample comprises some 100,000 clones, approximately 91% of which are singletons, and about 1% rests with the top ten. The clonotype was recovered from a man aged 55 to 70 with acute or convalescent COVID-19. The specimen sequenced was peripheral blood.

The CDR3 protein is CASSFTGEETQYF. For the CDR3, the DNA is TGTGCCAGCAGCTTTACAGGGGAAGAGACCCAGTACTTC. The rearrangement uses TRBV5-4 and TRBJ2-5; 7 bases are shared with TRBD1. Germline V gene data show CDR1 as SGHNT and CDR2 as YYREEE (reference sequence). This CDR3 region has 13 residues. The V gene end was trimmed by 2 bases and the J gene end by 3 bases; junction bases not matched to a gene: 1.